The 22 T cell receptor beta chains below all came from one sample that was sequenced in a study of T cell responses to AZD1222 COVID-19 vaccine. Sequencing was performed with immunoSEQ multiplex PCR; in TCRdb, only in-frame clones are kept and a portion is missing. The top ten clones hold approximately 3.6% of a sample with around 150,000 clones, about 92% of them seen once. Sequenced material: peripheral blood, taken 28 days after the second AZD1222 dose. The source of these receptors is an adult who received the AZD1222 COVID-19 vaccine.

The genes are TRBV19 and TRBJ1-1, with D hard to call. There are 11 residues in the CDR3. Looked up from germline, CDR1 is LNHDA and CDR2 is SQIVND (reference sequence). V shed 6 bases and J shed 8 bases, with 10 bases lying between them. CDR3 region: CASRRYGEAFF. The CDR3 DNA reads as TGTGCCAGTAGGAGATACGGGGAAGCTTTCTTT.

The J gene is TRBJ1-2, the V gene TRBV27, with 8 bases aligning to TRBD1. This CDR3 contains 15 residues. In germline, CDR1 is MNHEY, CDR2 SMNVEV (reference sequence). Trimming removed 4 bases from V and 2 bases from J; junction bases left unmatched: 6. The CDR3: CASSSGTGINYGYTF. CDR3 DNA: TGTGCCAGCAGTTCCGGGACAGGTATAAACTATGGCTACACCTTC.

The chain combines TRBV11-2 with TRBJ2-7; 10 bases map to TRBD2. Germline lookup yields CDR1 SGHAT and CDR2 FQNNGV. Trimming removed 3 bases from V and 3 bases from J; junction bases left unmatched: 11. The CDR3 spans 17 residues. The CDR3 DNA sequence: TGTGCCAGCAGCTTGGGGCCTAGCGGGAGAGGGGGCTACGAGCAGTACTTC. It is translated as CASSLGPSGRGGYEQYF.

V gene TRBV11-3 combines with J gene TRBJ2-7, with D uncertain. The V and J ends lost 1 base and 2 bases respectively, with 15 bases between them. The CDR3 has 16 amino acids. Looked up from germline, CDR1 is SGHNT and CDR2 is YENEEA. CDR3 bases: TGTGCCAGCAGCTTAGTTTTCTCCCAGGTTCCCTACGAGCAGTACTTC. This gives the protein CASSLVFSQVPYEQYF.

This chain joins TRBV7-9 and TRBJ2-2; the D gene is possibly TRBD2 (5 bases). The CDR3 totals 16 residues. The germline gives CDR1 SEHNR, CDR2 FQNEAQ (reference sequence). V was clipped by 2 bases and J by 2 bases, with 12 bases between them. CDR3 sequence reads: CASSLRQRNNTGELFF. The CDR3 nucleotides are TGTGCCAGCAGCTTACGGCAGCGGAACAACACCGGGGAGCTGTTTTTT. Based on the CDR3 plus reference TRBV7-9 and TRBJ2-2, the full variable domain is DTGVSQNPRHKITKRGQNVTFRCDPISEHNRLYWYRQTLGQGPEFLTYFQNEAQLEKSRLLSDRFSAERPKGSFSTLEIQRTEQGDSAMYLCASSLRQRNNTGELFFGEGSRLTVL.

The CDR3: CASSLSPPGQEAFF. CDR3 DNA sequence: TGCGCCAGCAGCTTGTCCCCGCCCGGCCAAGAAGCTTTCTTT. This rearrangement joins TRBV5-1 to TRBJ1-1; D remains ambiguous. This CDR3 is built from 14 residues. V was trimmed by 1 base and J by 8 bases, leaving 15 bases between them. The germline V gene has CDR1 SGHRS and CDR2 YFSETQ.

This clone has only one observation. V is TRBV10-3 and J is TRBJ2-5, with D possibly TRBD2 on 5 matching bases. The length of the CDR3 is 13 residues. Germline-derived CDR1 and CDR2 are ENHRY and SYGVKD. V lost 6 bases to trimming and J lost 2 bases, with 10 bases between them. For the CDR3, the DNA is TGTGCCATCAGGCAACCGGGGCAAGAGACCCAGTACTTC. Amino acid sequence: CAIRQPGQETQYF.

The rearrangement uses TRBV5-1 and TRBJ1-3; D uncertain. The V gene lost 0 bases and the J gene lost 2 bases, with 15 bases spanning the gap. Germline assignment: CDR1 SGHRS and CDR2 YFSETQ. This CDR3 has 17 residues. In nucleotides, the CDR3 is TGCGCCAGCAGCTTGGGGGGAGGGAGAGTCGCTGGAAACACCATATATTTT. Its translation is CASSLGGGRVAGNTIYF.

This sequence joins TRBV28 and TRBJ1-1, with D maybe TRBD1 (5 bases). Germline loops: CDR1 MDHEN, CDR2 SYDVKM. Trimming took off 5 bases at V and 1 base at J, with 17 bases between the two ends. This CDR3 comprises 16 residues. The CDR3 here is CASSPDRRYENTEAFF. CDR3 DNA: TGTGCCAGCAGTCCCGACAGACGATACGAGAACACTGAAGCTTTCTTT. Variable domain in full (rest from reference TRBV28 and TRBJ1-1): DVKVTQSSRYLVKRTGEKVFLECVQDMDHENMFWYRQDPGLGLRLIYFSYDVKMKEKGDIPEGYSVSREKKERFSLILESASTNQTSMYLCASSPDRRYENTEAFFGQGTRLTVV.

V and J are TRBV28 and TRBJ2-2; perhaps TRBD1 as D (6 bases). Trimming cost V 2 bases and J 1 base, with 11 bases left between them. The CDR3 has 16 residues. CDR1 is MDHEN, CDR2 SYDVKM, per germline. In DNA form, the CDR3 reads TGTGCCAGCAGTTTACCAGGGGATGAGAACACCGGGGAGCTGTTTTTT. Its translation is CASSLPGDENTGELFF.

This clone was seen just once. CDR3 DNA: TGTGCCAACAAACCGGGACAGGGTAACGATGAGCAGTTCTTC. It is translated as CANKPGQGNDEQFF. This chain joins TRBV27 and TRBJ2-1, with 9 bases aligning to TRBD1. The CDR3 has 14 residues. Germline CDR1 reads MNHEY; CDR2 reads SMNVEV (reference sequence). The trim removed 10 bases at V and 8 bases at J, leaving 12 bases unmatched.

CDR3 coding DNA: TGTGCCATCAGTGTGCAACCTGGAAAGGGATCTGGAAACACCATATATTTT. Protein product: CAISVQPGKGSGNTIYF. This chain joins TRBV10-3 and TRBJ1-3, with D unclear. CDR1 and CDR2 from the germline V gene are ENHRY and SYGVKD. There are 17 residues in the CDR3. Trimming removed 4 bases from V and 1 base from J, with 17 bases in between.

The gene calls are TRBV11-2 and TRBJ2-3; 8 bases are a match to TRBD1. V lost 1 base and J lost 4; bases outside the gene matches: 4. Germline CDR1 is SGHAT and CDR2 is FQNNGV. The CDR3 is 15 residues long. The DNA of the CDR3 is TGTGCCAGCAGCTTAGCACCAGGGGGCGCAGATACGCAGTATTTT. Translating it yields CASSLAPGGADTQYF.

The chain recombines TRBV28 with TRBJ2-5; possibly TRBD2 for D (5 bases). This CDR3 region has 16 residues. Deletions cut 8 bases from V and 4 bases from J, with 23 bases between. The V gene's germline CDR1 is MDHEN and CDR2 SYDVKM. The CDR3 is CASGSLDVGRIETQYF. The CDR3 DNA follows: TGTGCCAGCGGGTCCCTTGATGTGGGGAGAATAGAGACCCAGTACTTC.

This clone was found a few times. CDR3 sequence (DNA): TGTGCCAGCAGCTTGGGTGCAGGGGGGATATACGAGCAGTACTTC. Amino acids: CASSLGAGGIYEQYF. The chain couples TRBV5-6 to TRBJ2-7, with D perhaps TRBD1 (7 bases). Looked up from germline, CDR1 is SGHDT and CDR2 is YYEEEE. The CDR3 loop spans 15 amino acids. Trimming took off 0 bases at V and 4 bases at J, with 14 bases between the two ends.

The J gene is TRBJ1-1, the V gene TRBV5-1; no reliable D call. The CDR3 totals 14 residues. CDR1 SGHRS and CDR2 YFSETQ come from the germline V gene. V was cut by 1 base and J by 6 bases, with 13 bases left in between. The chain's CDR3 is CASSLRGSRAEAFF. Written as DNA, the CDR3 is TGCGCCAGCAGCTTGAGAGGTTCTAGAGCTGAAGCTTTCTTT. Full variable domain (rest looked up from reference TRBV5-1 and TRBJ1-1): KAGVTQTPRYLIKTRGQQVTLSCSPISGHRSVSWYQQTPGQGLQFLFEYFSETQRNKGNFPGRFSGRQFSNSRSEMNVSTLELGDSALYLCASSLRGSRAEAFFGQGTRLTVV.

The chain recombines TRBV10-1 with TRBJ2-2; 14 positions agree with TRBD2. The CDR3 is made up of 17 amino acids. Looked up from germline, CDR1 is WNHNN and CDR2 is SYGVQD (reference sequence). V shed 5 bases, J shed 5 bases, and the junction held 7 bases outside the gene matches. CDR3 bases: TGCGCCAGCAGTCCGGGGACTAGCGGGAGTGGAACCGGGGAGCTGTTTTTT. This encodes CASSPGTSGSGTGELFF.

V is TRBV28 and J is TRBJ2-3; 13 nucleotides match TRBD2. Per the germline V gene, CDR1 is MDHEN and CDR2 is SYDVKM. The CDR3 totals 15 residues. The V gene end was trimmed by 7 bases and the J gene end by 5 bases; junction bases not matched to a gene: 6. DNA of the CDR3: TGTGCCAGCACACTAGCGGGAGGGCGGGGAGATACGCAGTATTTT. This gives the protein CASTLAGGRGDTQYF.

This clone was picked up one time. This chain links TRBV19 with TRBJ2-5, with D possibly matching TRBD2 (5 bases). The germline V gene encodes CDR1 LNHDA and CDR2 SQIVND (reference sequence). The CDR3 consists of 11 residues. Trimming took 6 bases from V and 5 from J, leaving 7 bases between them. In nucleotides, the CDR3 is TGTGCCAGTAGGACGGGGGAGACCCAGTACTTC. Protein sequence: CASRTGETQYF.

The V call is TRBV18, the J call TRBJ2-7, with 12 bases that match TRBD1. Trimming removed 5 bases from V and 2 bases from J; junction bases left unmatched: 4. The CDR3 is 15 residues long. Germline values: CDR1 KGHSH, CDR2 LQKENI. CDR3 sequence: CASSTGQGAPYEQYF. In DNA form, the CDR3 reads TGTGCCAGCTCAACGGGACAGGGGGCCCCCTACGAGCAGTACTTC.

The chain carries TRBV7-2 and TRBJ1-2; D unresolved. The length of the CDR3 is 12 residues. The ends were cut back, 4 bases at V and 4 bases at J, with 7 bases in the middle. CDR1 and CDR2 from the germline V gene are SGHTA and FQGNSA. The CDR3, as DNA: TGTGCCAGCAGCTCCCCGCCCTATGGCTACACCTTC. It encodes CASSSPPYGYTF.

The genes are TRBV5-1 and TRBJ1-1; no firm D call. Germline lookup yields CDR1 SGHRS and CDR2 YFSETQ. The CDR3 totals 13 residues. With 0 bases removed from V and 4 bases from J, the gap between germline ends came to 7 bases. In DNA, the CDR3 is TGCGCCAGCAGCTTGGACGCGACCACTGAAGCTTTCTTT. This translates into CASSLDATTEAFF. Complete variable domain (other parts from reference TRBV5-1 and TRBJ1-1): KAGVTQTPRYLIKTRGQQVTLSCSPISGHRSVSWYQQTPGQGLQFLFEYFSETQRNKGNFPGRFSGRQFSNSRSEMNVSTLELGDSALYLCASSLDATTEAFFGQGTRLTVV.